This T cell receptor (beta chain) appears in the sequencing data of a study of T cells in women clearing cervical HPV infection. Study details: Case blood was drawn a median about 23 weeks after lesion detection.

Some clones are missing from TCRdb's copy, which holds only in-frame ones; the method was immunoSEQ multiplex PCR. The listing contains roughly 24,000 clones. The J segment lost 7 bases and the V segment lost 11 bases, leaving 12 bases of the junction unmatched. The CDR3 loop spans 14 amino acids. From germline, CDR1 is KGHSH and CDR2 LQKENI. A remark on this clone: Its antigen is unknown. Read sequence stops 3 residues before the CDR3 end, and the germline J gene provides the missing end.

General study points: Timing of associations relative to infection is unclear; T-cell subsets were not isolated. Combining TCR richness with V gene abundances gave around 0.83 AUC.

The chain uses TRBV18 and TRBJ1-3, with TRBD1 matching 9 bases. Input material: blood buffy coat. This receptor was taken from a woman aged 18-70 years with a cervical HPV16 infection that either progressed to CIN3+ or cleared (not recorded which). CDR3 DNA (partial): TGTGCCGGCGGAACCGGGACAGGGAAGAACACC. Encoded protein: CAGGTGTGKNT. The whole CDR3 region reads CAGGTGTGKNTIYF. Full variable domain (remainder filled in from reference TRBV18 and TRBJ1-3): NAGVMQNPRHLVRRRGQEARLRCSPMKGHSHVYWYRQLPEEGLKFMVYLQKENIIDESGMPKERFSAEFPKEGPSILRIQQVVRGDSAAYFCAGGTGTGKNTIYFGEGSWLTVV.